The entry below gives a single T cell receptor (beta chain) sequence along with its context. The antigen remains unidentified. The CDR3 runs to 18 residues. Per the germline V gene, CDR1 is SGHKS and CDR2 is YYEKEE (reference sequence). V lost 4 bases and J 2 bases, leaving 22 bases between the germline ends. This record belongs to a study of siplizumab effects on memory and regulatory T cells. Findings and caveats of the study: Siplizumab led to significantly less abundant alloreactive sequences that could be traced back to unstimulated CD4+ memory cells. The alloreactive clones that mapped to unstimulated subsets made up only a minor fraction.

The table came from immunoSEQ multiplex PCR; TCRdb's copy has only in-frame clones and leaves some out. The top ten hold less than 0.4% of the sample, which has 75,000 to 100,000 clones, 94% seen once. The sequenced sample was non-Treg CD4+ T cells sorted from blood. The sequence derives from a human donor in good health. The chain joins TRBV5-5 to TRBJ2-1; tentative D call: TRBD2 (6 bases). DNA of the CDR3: TGTGCCAGCAGCCAAGAGGTCCTCATTAGCGGAGCCTACAATGAGCAGTTCTTC. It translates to CASSQEVLISGAYNEQFF.